One and the same sample provided the 32 T cell receptor beta chains below, sequenced in a study of blood T cells in healthy people across ages. For the second PCR, which ran for roughly 6 to 12 cycles, a sample-barcoded 5' primer and a J-beta primer mix were used. TCRdb redid the calling of the 5' RACE reads with MiXCR, one entry per CDR3 protein. The sample comprises under 2 million distinct CDR3 sequences, about 32% of which are singletons, and around 10% rests with the top ten. Sequenced material: blood. These receptor sequences come from a woman aged 30 to 39 in good health.

This clonotype was seen once. This rearrangement joins TRBV20-1 to TRBJ1-4; D is ambiguous. CDR1 DFQATT and CDR2 SNEGSKA come from the germline V gene (reference sequence). CDR3 length equals 12 residues. The DNA for the CDR3 is TGCCCCAGGAGCCCAGCAAATGAAAAACTGTTTTTT. Amino acid sequence: CPRSPANEKLFF.

This clonotype was seen a few times. The rearrangement uses TRBV12-3 or TRBV12-4 and TRBJ1-5; no firm D call. Deletions cut 1 base from V and 7 bases from J, with 11 bases between. The CDR3 runs 14 residues. The chain's CDR3 is CASSLDGLGQPQHF. The DNA of the CDR3 is TGTGCCAGCAGTTTAGACGGATTAGGGCAGCCCCAGCATTTT.

CDR3 bases: TGCAGTGCTCCCTACACCTACGGGTACGAGCAGTACTTC. It translates to CSAPYTYGYEQYF. This chain uses TRBV20-1 with TRBJ2-7, with D uncertain. The CDR3 covers 13 residues. The V end was cut by 5 bases, the J end by 4 bases, with 15 bases between. CDR1 is DFQATT and CDR2 is SNEGSKA in the germline V gene (reference sequence).

This clonotype was detected a few times. The chain links TRBV20-1 to TRBJ2-7; D is possibly TRBD2 (5 bases). This CDR3 region has 14 residues. In germline, CDR1 is DFQATT, CDR2 SNEGSKA (reference sequence). V lost 6 bases and J 7 bases, leaving 22 bases between the germline ends. CDR3 nucleotides: TGCAGTGCGATGTCAGCATTCTACTCGGGAGAGCAGTACTTC. It yields the protein CSAMSAFYSGEQYF.

The rearrangement uses TRBV6-5 and TRBJ2-5; either TRBD1 or TRBD2 may supply D (6 bases each). There are 15 residues in the CDR3. Germline V gene sequence: CDR1 MNHEY, CDR2 SVGAGI. Deletions cut 6 bases from V and 7 bases from J, with 21 bases between. CDR3 nucleotide sequence: TGTGCCAGCAGATCAGGGACAAAGAATAGCGGGACCCAGTACTTC. Translating gives CASRSGTKNSGTQYF.

The chain has TRBV20-1 and TRBJ2-1, with TRBD1 as a possible D gene (5 bases). Germline CDR1 reads DFQATT; CDR2 reads SNEGSKA (reference sequence). The V end was cut by 8 bases, the J end by 8 bases, with 19 bases between. The CDR3 extends over 13 amino acids. CDR3 sequence: CSSLGAGFDEQFF. The CDR3 region has the DNA TGCAGTTCCCTAGGGGCAGGATTCGATGAGCAGTTCTTC.

The chain uses TRBV5-5 and TRBJ2-5; 7 nucleotides match TRBD2. Germline values: CDR1 SGHKS, CDR2 YYEKEE (reference sequence). There are 15 residues in the CDR3. The V segment lost 4 bases and the J segment 6 bases; nucleotides outside the gene matches: 12. Here the CDR3 DNA reads TGTGCCAGCAGCGAAATACTGGGGGGGAGGAAGACCCAGTACTTC. This encodes CASSEILGGRKTQYF.

J is TRBJ2-3 and V is TRBV14; D is possibly TRBD1 or TRBD2 (5 bases each). V was shortened by 4 bases and J by 3 bases, with 14 bases between the two germline ends. The CDR3 runs to 15 residues. Per the germline V gene, CDR1 is SGHDN and CDR2 is FVKESK. The CDR3 reads CASSPSGSVTDTQYF. For the CDR3, the DNA is TGTGCCAGCAGCCCTTCAGGGAGCGTGACAGATACGCAGTATTTT.

V and J are TRBV18 and TRBJ1-1; 8 bases are shared with TRBD1. V lost 10 bases, J lost 10 bases, and 14 bases stayed unmatched. There are 13 residues in the CDR3. Looked up from germline, CDR1 is KGHSH and CDR2 is LQKENI. CDR3: CATRGQASEGAFF. Here the CDR3 DNA reads TGTGCCACCAGGGGACAGGCGTCTGAGGGAGCTTTCTTT. The full variable domain, completed using reference TRBV18 and TRBJ1-1, is NAGVMQNPRHLVRRRGQEARLRCSPMKGHSHVYWYRQLPEEGLKFMVYLQKENIIDESGMPKERFSAEFPKEGPSILRIQQVVRGDSAAYFCATRGQASEGAFFGQGTRLTVV.

This clonotype appeared a few times. The chain combines TRBV27 with TRBJ2-1; no reliable D call. The CDR3 covers 15 residues. In germline, CDR1 is MNHEY, CDR2 SMNVEV (reference sequence). V gave up 3 bases and J gave up 2 bases, with 11 bases separating them. The CDR3 is CASSFRRPAYNEQFF. CDR3 bases: TGTGCCAGCAGTTTTAGGCGGCCGGCCTACAATGAGCAGTTCTTC.

The gene calls are TRBV5-5 and TRBJ2-3; D is ambiguous. This CDR3 is built from 15 residues. Trimming stripped 0 bases from V and 4 bases from J, with 12 bases between. Germline assignment: CDR1 SGHKS and CDR2 YYEKEE (reference sequence). The CDR3 region has the DNA TGTGCCAGCAGCTTGGGCCCAGCCCGTGCAGATACGCAGTATTTT. Amino acids: CASSLGPARADTQYF.

This clonotype was seen only a few times. The chain couples TRBV27 to TRBJ1-2; tentatively, D is TRBD1 (6 bases). The CDR3 is 12 amino acids. The V end was cut by 8 bases, the J end by 6 bases, with 13 bases between. The V gene's germline CDR1 is MNHEY and CDR2 SMNVEV (reference sequence). The CDR3 is CASWTGANGYTF. The CDR3 DNA reads TGTGCCAGCTGGACGGGGGCTAATGGCTACACCTTC.

Turning to this clonotype: Germline is not matched at one junction end, which may reflect a read error. The rearrangement joins TRBV7-9 to TRBJ2-7; D remains ambiguous. The CDR3 length is 12 residues. Looked up from germline, CDR1 is SEHNR and CDR2 is FQNEAQ (reference sequence). For the CDR3, the DNA is TGTGCCGGCAGCCCCGGGCGGCTCGAGCAGTACTTC. It encodes CAGSPGRLEQYF.

This clonotype was counted between two and nine times. The rearrangement joins TRBV7-9 to TRBJ2-3; 10 bases are a match to TRBD1. Germline CDR1 is SEHNR and CDR2 is FQNEAQ (reference sequence). J lost 4 bases, V lost 4 bases, and 5 bases had no gene match. This CDR3 comprises 15 residues. The DNA of the CDR3 is TGTGCCAGCAGCTCTGACAGGGGGCTCCCAGATACGCAGTATTTT. Residues: CASSSDRGLPDTQYF.

This sequence joins TRBV19 and TRBJ2-3, with 14 nucleotides matching TRBD2. J was trimmed by 2 bases and V by 4 bases; bases with no gene match: 11. CDR1 and CDR2 from the germline V gene are LNHDA and SQIVND (reference sequence). The CDR3 sequence is 19 residues long. CDR3: CASSKVPGLAGASTDTQYF. Here the CDR3 DNA reads TGTGCCAGTAGTAAAGTCCCGGGACTAGCGGGGGCGTCCACAGATACGCAGTATTTT.

The table lists this clonotype with a few counts. The J gene is TRBJ2-2, the V gene TRBV7-3, with 10 bases identical to TRBD2. CDR1 is SGHTA and CDR2 is FQGTGA in the germline V gene. This CDR3 has 20 residues. V lost 5 bases to trimming and J lost 4 bases; unmatched junction nucleotides: 19. The CDR3 DNA follows: TGTGCCAGCAGCCTTCTGCCGTCCAGCGGGAGGGCAAGGGGCACCGGGGAGCTGTTTTTT. Its translation: CASSLLPSSGRARGTGELFF.

CDR3: CASSFRTDYYGYTF. CDR3 coding DNA: TGTGCCAGCAGTTTCAGGACGGATTACTATGGCTACACCTTC. The chain links TRBV6-1 to TRBJ1-2, with D unclear. Germline assignment: CDR1 MNHNS and CDR2 SASEGT. Trimming took off 5 bases at V and 3 bases at J, with 13 bases between the two ends. The CDR3 length is 14 residues.

Details on this clonotype: Germline and junction disagree at one end, which may indicate a read error. This chain connects TRBV28 to TRBJ2-7, with 8 bases that match TRBD1. The length of the CDR3 is 13 residues. Germline V CDR1 and CDR2: MDHEN, SYDVKM. The CDR3 loop is CVSGPGQAYEQYF. DNA for the CDR3: TGTGTCAGCGGACCGGGACAGGCCTACGAGCAGTACTTC.

This clonotype was counted a few times. This chain links TRBV7-3 with TRBJ2-3, with D possibly being TRBD1 (6 bases). Deletions cut 4 bases from V and 4 bases from J, with 12 bases between. This CDR3 spans 14 amino acids. Germline V gene sequence: CDR1 SGHTA, CDR2 FQGTGA. This CDR3 is CASSSWTDADTQYF. CDR3 DNA: TGTGCCAGCAGCTCGTGGACAGACGCAGATACGCAGTATTTT.

In its sample, this clonotype was seen a few times. The chain has TRBV7-8 and TRBJ1-2; TRBD1 might be the D (6 bases). The CDR3 is made up of 12 amino acids. The germline V gene has CDR1 SGHVS and CDR2 FQNEAQ. The V end lost 4 bases, the J end lost 8 bases, and 11 bases lay between the germline ends. The CDR3 nucleotides read TGTGCCAGCAGCTCGGACAGTTGGGGCTACACCTTC. Protein sequence: CASSSDSWGYTF.

The chain couples TRBV10-3 to TRBJ2-3, with 10 bases aligning to TRBD2. Germline V lookup: CDR1 ENHRY, CDR2 SYGVKD. Germline trimming cut 6 bases from V and 8 bases from J; bases unmatched to any gene: 5. The CDR3 runs 13 residues. CDR3 region: CAIRPSSGGTQYF. The CDR3 nucleotides are TGTGCCATCAGGCCCTCTAGCGGGGGTACGCAGTATTTT.

This clonotype was seen many times. The J gene is TRBJ2-5, the V gene TRBV29-1; 13 nucleotides agree with TRBD2. The germline V gene encodes CDR1 SQVTM and CDR2 ANQGSEA. V lost 8 bases to trimming and J lost 5 bases; unmatched junction nucleotides: 11. This CDR3 spans 15 amino acids. CDR3 loop: CSTGLAGEAHETQYF. DNA of the CDR3: TGCAGCACAGGACTAGCGGGGGAGGCGCATGAGACCCAGTACTTC. The entire variable domain, with the rest obtained from reference TRBV29-1 and TRBJ2-5, is as follows: SAVISQKPSRDICQRGTSLTIQCQVDSQVTMMFWYRQQPGQSLTLIATANQGSEATYESGFVIDKFPISRPNLTFSTLTVSNMSPEDSSIYLCSTGLAGEAHETQYFGPGTRLLVL.

About this clonotype itself: A read error may explain this, as a much larger clone is one base away. The chain recombines TRBV20-1 with TRBJ2-5; D unclear. Trimming stripped 2 bases from V and 2 bases from J, with 12 bases between. CDR1 and CDR2 from the germline V gene are DFQATT and SNEGSKA (reference sequence). This CDR3 spans 14 amino acids. The CDR3 spells CSARRSHGQETQYF. The CDR3 DNA reads TGCAGTGCTAGACGTTCGCACGGACAAGAGACCCAGTACTTC.

The chain uses TRBV5-1 and TRBJ2-1; possible D gene TRBD2, 6 bases. The CDR3 loop spans 16 amino acids. Germline V gives CDR1 SGHRS, CDR2 YFSETQ. The germline V and J ends were trimmed by 0 bases and 0 bases, with 10 bases remaining between them. CDR3 sequence reads: CASSLERARSYNEQFF. CDR3 bases: TGCGCCAGCAGCTTGGAGCGGGCGCGCTCCTACAATGAGCAGTTCTTC.

This sequence joins TRBV7-2 and TRBJ2-1, with unresolved D. V lost 6 bases and J 4 bases, leaving 13 bases between the germline ends. This CDR3 has 14 residues. Per germline, CDR1 SGHTA and CDR2 FQGNSA. CDR3 DNA sequence: TGTGCCAGCAGTTCTCCCCCACTATACAATGAGCAGTTCTTC. It specifies CASSSPPLYNEQFF. The complete variable domain, with remaining parts taken from reference TRBV7-2 and TRBJ2-1, reads GAGVSQSPSNKVTEKGKDVELRCDPISGHTALYWYRQSLGQGLEFLIYFQGNSAPDKSGLPSDRFSAERTGGSVSTLTIQRTQQEDSAVYLCASSSPPLYNEQFFGPGTRLTVL.

This clonotype was recorded once. The V gene is TRBV27, the J gene TRBJ2-3; D tentatively reads TRBD1 or TRBD2 (5 bases each). V dropped 2 bases and J dropped 4 bases, with 13 bases sitting between them. CDR1 is MNHEY, CDR2 SMNVEV, per germline (reference sequence). This CDR3 region has 15 residues. As DNA, the CDR3 is TGTGCCAGCAGTTTAGGGGGACCTACCCCAGATACGCAGTATTTT. Amino acids: CASSLGGPTPDTQYF.

This clonotype was counted a few times. V gene TRBV20-1 combines with J gene TRBJ1-2; 9 bases fit TRBD1. This CDR3 comprises 14 residues. V trimming: 6 bases; J trimming: 2 bases; junction bases outside the gene matches: 7. Germline lookup yields CDR1 DFQATT and CDR2 SNEGSKA (reference sequence). This CDR3 reads CSAPSTGGNYGYTF. The CDR3 nucleotides are TGCAGTGCCCCCTCGACAGGGGGAAACTATGGCTACACCTTC.

The V gene is TRBV6-5, the J gene TRBJ1-2; D unresolved. Germline V gives CDR1 MNHEY, CDR2 SVGAGI. The CDR3 runs 14 residues. The V end was cut by 0 bases, the J end by 3 bases, with 8 bases between. The CDR3: CASSYSRNHYGYTF. CDR3 bases: TGTGCCAGCAGTTACTCGAGGAACCACTATGGCTACACCTTC.

This clonotype was recorded at least ten times. The chain carries TRBV7-2 and TRBJ2-1; the match to TRBD2 covers 12 bases. V trimming: 4 bases; J trimming: 6 bases; junction bases outside the gene matches: 4. The CDR3 totals 15 residues. Per germline, CDR1 SGHTA and CDR2 FQGNSA. Written as DNA, the CDR3 is TGTGCCAGCAGCTCTTCTAGCGGGAGGGTCAATGAGCAGTTCTTC. This gives the protein CASSSSSGRVNEQFF.

Points on this clonotype: One end of the junction does not line up with germline, which may come from a read error. The V gene is TRBV12-3 or TRBV12-4, the J gene TRBJ2-3, with a possible D match to TRBD1 (7 bases). CDR3 length: 14 residues. CDR3 residues: CASSLRQGGDAQYF. The CDR3 DNA reads as TGTGCCAGCAGTTTGAGACAGGGAGGAGATGCGCAGTATTTT.

As regards this clonotype: This may arise from a read error, as a much more abundant clone is one base away. This chain connects TRBV5-1 to TRBJ2-5; 7 positions agree with TRBD2. The CDR3 runs to 19 residues. Germline CDR1 is SGHRS and CDR2 is YFSETQ. Here the CDR3 reads CASGTSSGWPRPVGEAQYF. CDR3 sequence (DNA): TGCGCCAGCGGCACATCTAGCGGTTGGCCTCGCCCTGTGGGAGAGGCCCAGTACTTC.

CDR3 loop: CASSEIRTGGRWEYF. Here the CDR3 DNA reads TGTGCCAGCAGTGAAATTCGTACTGGCGGGAGATGGGAGTACTTC. The V call is TRBV2, the J call TRBJ2-5; 7 nucleotides agree with TRBD2. The germline V gene has CDR1 SNHLY and CDR2 FYNNEI. This CDR3 has 15 amino acids. With 2 bases clipped from V and 12 bases from J, the junction kept 15 bases outside the gene matches.